This T cell receptor beta chain was obtained from a study of blood T cell repertoires in COVID-19. Study at large: Collection of acute and convalescent COVID-19 samples took place in the United States, Italy and Spain. Sample material is recorded as cDNA or gDNA derived from T cells, B-cell-depleted T cells, or PBMCs.

This CDR3 is built from 14 residues. Germline CDR1 MNHEY, CDR2 SVGEGT. V lost 0 bases, J lost 6 bases, and 12 bases lay in between. As originally analysed: Amplification with reference gene primers provided the estimates of nucleated cell counts. This table comes from immunoSEQ multiplex PCR, and its TCRdb copy is limited to in-frame clones, with some not included. V and J calls and clone size are given by that table; D and trimming were obtained from the DNA. The sample has about 150,000 clones; around 89% are singletons. The rearrangement joins TRBV6-2 or TRBV6-3 to TRBJ2-7, with a weak D call TRBD2 (5 bases). This clonotype was obtained from a man between 60 and 75 years old with active or convalescent COVID-19. The specimen sequenced was peripheral blood. CDR3 region: CASSYSGGSGEQYF. Written as DNA, the CDR3 is TGTGCCAGCAGTTACTCCGGAGGATCCGGCGAGCAGTACTTC.